The following is a T cell receptor (beta chain) sequence with its context. No antigen is known for it. A read error may produce the germline difference seen at one junction end. The data were taken from a study of CD8+CD57+ T cells in acquired aplastic anemia. CDR1 and CDR2 (germline): SGHRS, YFSETQ. The CDR3 is made up of 14 amino acids. Whole-study findings and limits: Roughly 31 CD8+ CDR3 sequences occurred in both the patients and the controls.

Investigators profiled TCR beta VDJ and CDR3 from genomic DNA template. Each CDR3 protein gets one entry after TCRdb re-called the reads with MiXCR. The sample yields hundreds of thousands of distinct CDR3 sequences, 65% to 75% seen once. V gene TRBV5-1 combines with J gene TRBJ2-3; D is uncertain. The specimen sequenced was sorted CD4+, CD8+, or CD8+CD57+ T cells (not recorded which) from PBMCs. The receptor was isolated from a human donor in good health, serving as a control. CDR3 DNA: TGTGCCAGCAGCCCCACATCGGGCGGTTGGGGGCAGTATTTT. Translated: CASSPTSGGWGQYF.